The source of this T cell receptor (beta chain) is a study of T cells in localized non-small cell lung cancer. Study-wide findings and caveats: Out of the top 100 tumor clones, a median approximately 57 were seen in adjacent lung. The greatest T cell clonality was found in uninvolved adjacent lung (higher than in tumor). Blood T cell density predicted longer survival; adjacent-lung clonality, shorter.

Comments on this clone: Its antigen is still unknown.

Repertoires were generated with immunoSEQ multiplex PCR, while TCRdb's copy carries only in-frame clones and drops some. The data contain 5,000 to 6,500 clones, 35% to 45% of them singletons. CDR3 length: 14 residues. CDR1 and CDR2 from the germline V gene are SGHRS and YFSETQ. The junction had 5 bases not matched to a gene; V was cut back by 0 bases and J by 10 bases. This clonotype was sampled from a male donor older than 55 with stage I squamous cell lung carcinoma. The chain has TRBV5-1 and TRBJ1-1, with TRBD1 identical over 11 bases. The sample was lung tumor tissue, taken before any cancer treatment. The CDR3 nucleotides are TGCGCCAGCAGCTTGGACCCGGGACAGGGGGTAGCTTTCTTT. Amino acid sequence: CASSLDPGQGVAFF.